The present T cell receptor beta chain was sequenced within a study of blood T cell repertoires in COVID-19 (dated by TCRdb to between 2020 and 2021). About the investigation overall: The collaborator samples originated in the United States, Italy and Spain and spanned the acute and convalescent phases of COVID-19. The repertoires were made available in a free public database intended to serve as a resource for research on the immune response to SARS-CoV-2. Where available, HLA class I and class II types were obtained from metadata supplied by the sample provider rather than from assay-based typing. The dataset comprised deeply sampled blood TCRbeta repertoires from subjects exposed to, actively infected with, or recovered from COVID-19. Nearly every sample came with metadata listing a de-identified subject ID, COVID-19 status, age in years and sex. The prospective study material was composed of cDNA or gDNA derived from T cells, B-cell-depleted T cells, or PBMCs. The samples were drawn from two sources: the first 160 participants of the ongoing ImmuneRACE study, and fewer than 1,500 subjects contributed by 6 global collaborators. Overall results and qualifications from the work: How much clinical and demographic metadata was included differed by source and by participant, and the metadata was provided uncurated.

Each collaborating institution followed its own protocols to collect whole blood in K2EDTA tubes. For TCRbeta analysis, collaborators shipped samples in one of three forms: frozen whole blood, isolated PBMCs, or DNA extracted from either of those sample types. Reading from cysteine to phenylalanine, the CDR3 counts 13 amino acids. CDR3 DNA is the only sequence kept; it has 39 bases, read in frame from the first base. Looking up the germline V gene yields CDR1 ENHRY and CDR2 SYGVKD. V and J are truncated by 4 bases and 0 bases respectively, leaving an intervening sequence of 6 bases. The immunoSEQ Assay, a bias-controlled multiplex PCR, was used to amplify TCRbeta CDR3 regions from genomic DNA. The study's processing was this. Within the assay, amplification of reference gene primers was used to estimate how many nucleated cells each sample contained. Sequence reads were collapsed and filtered to measure the absolute abundance of every unique TCRbeta CDR3 rearrangement. For each sample, productive Simpson clonality was calculated by taking the square root of Simpson's diversity index across productive rearrangements. In TCRdb, the immuneACCESS table is reduced to in-frame sequences with V and J assigned. These tables do not hold every clone; where another copy was compared, an unresolved V gene accounts for under half, and the others remain unexplained. That table gives V, J and clone size, and the DNA gave D and trimming. In all, the sample holds 350,000 to 450,000 clones, and more than 75% of those were seen once. Of the sample, around 3% falls within the top ten clones.

As concerns this clone: Its antigen specificity is not known. Per-base qualities were not stored, and no clone one base away is much larger.

This receptor was taken from a human donor in a cohort sampled during active COVID-19. The rearrangement joined TRBV10-3 to TRBJ1-2; there is no confident call for the D gene. The specimen was peripheral blood. DNA sequence: TGTGCCATCAGTGGGCAGTCTAACTATGGCTACACCTTC. Translation gives CAISGQSNYGYTF.